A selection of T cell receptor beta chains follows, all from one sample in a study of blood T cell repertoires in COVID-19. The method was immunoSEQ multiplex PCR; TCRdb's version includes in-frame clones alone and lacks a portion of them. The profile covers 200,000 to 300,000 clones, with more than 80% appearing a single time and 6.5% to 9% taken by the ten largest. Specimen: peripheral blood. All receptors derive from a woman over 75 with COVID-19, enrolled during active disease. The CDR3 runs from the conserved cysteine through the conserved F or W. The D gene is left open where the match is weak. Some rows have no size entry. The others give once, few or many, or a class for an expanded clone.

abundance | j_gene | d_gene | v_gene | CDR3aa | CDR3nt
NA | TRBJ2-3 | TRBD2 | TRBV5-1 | CASSFAGERTDTQYF | TGCGCCAGCAGCTTCGCGGGGGAACGGACAGATACGCAGTATTTT
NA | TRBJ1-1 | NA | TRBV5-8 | CASSQLQGLNTEAFF | TGTGCCAGCAGCCAACTACAGGGTCTGAACACTGAAGCTTTCTTT
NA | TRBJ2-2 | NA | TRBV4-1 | CASSQLDMGLHTGELFF | TGCGCCAGCAGCCAGTTGGATATGGGACTTCACACCGGGGAGCTGTTTTTT
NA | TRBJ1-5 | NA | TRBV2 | CASSADSNQPQHF | TGTGCCAGCAGCGCAGATAGCAATCAGCCCCAGCATTTT
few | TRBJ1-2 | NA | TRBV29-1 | CSVEVRGNYGYTF | TGCAGCGTTGAAGTGCGGGGAAACTATGGCTACACCTTC
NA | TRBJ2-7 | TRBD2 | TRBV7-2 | CASSLLASGRSEQYF | TGTGCCAGCAGCTTATTGGCTAGCGGGAGATCCGAGCAGTACTTC
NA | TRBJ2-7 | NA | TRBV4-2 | CASSQDGYEQYF | TGTGCCAGCAGCCAAGACGGCTACGAGCAGTACTTC
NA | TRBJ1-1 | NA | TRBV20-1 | CSASLGSPWEGAFF | TGCAGTGCTAGTCTCGGCAGCCCTTGGGAGGGAGCTTTCTTT
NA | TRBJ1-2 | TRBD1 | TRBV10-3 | CAISDGGRGNYGYTF | TGTGCCATCAGTGATGGGGGCAGGGGGAACTATGGCTACACCTTC
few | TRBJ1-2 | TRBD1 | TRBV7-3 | CASSSTGGDYGYTF | TGTGCCAGCAGCTCGACAGGGGGGGACTATGGCTACACCTTC
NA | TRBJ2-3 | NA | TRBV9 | CASSVGEGGRTDTQYF | TGTGCCAGCAGCGTAGGTGAGGGGGGGCGGACAGATACGCAGTATTTT
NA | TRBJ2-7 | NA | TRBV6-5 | CASSRPPGRLEQYF | TGTGCCAGCAGCAGACCGCCTGGGAGGCTCGAGCAGTACTTC
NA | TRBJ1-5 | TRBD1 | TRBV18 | CASSRLSAGGSQPQHF | TGTGCCAGCTCACGTCTCTCGGCAGGGGGAAGTCAGCCCCAGCATTTT
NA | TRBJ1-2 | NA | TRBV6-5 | CASDDRFYGYTF | TGTGCCAGCGATGACAGGTTTTATGGCTACACCTTC
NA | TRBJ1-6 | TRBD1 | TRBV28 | CASNEQGALSPLHF | TGTGCCAGCAACGAACAGGGGGCGCTTTCACCCCTCCACTTT
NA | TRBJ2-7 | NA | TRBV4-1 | CASSQELVRGSYEQYF | TGCGCCAGCAGCCAAGAGTTAGTCAGGGGTTCCTACGAGCAGTACTTC
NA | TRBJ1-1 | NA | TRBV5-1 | CASTNLNTEAFF | TGCGCCAGCACCAATTTGAACACTGAAGCTTTCTTT
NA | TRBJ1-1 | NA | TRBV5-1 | CASRNGPNTEAFF | TGCGCCAGCAGGAATGGGCCGAACACTGAAGCTTTCTTT
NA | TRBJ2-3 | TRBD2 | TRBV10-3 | CATRLALNTDTQYF | TGTGCCACAAGACTAGCGCTCAACACAGATACGCAGTATTTT
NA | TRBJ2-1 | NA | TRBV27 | CASSLFGLYNEQFF | TGTGCCAGCAGTTTATTCGGGTTGTACAATGAGCAGTTCTTC
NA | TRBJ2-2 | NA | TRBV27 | CASHPGLDTGELFF | TGTGCCAGCCACCCAGGGTTAGACACCGGGGAGCTGTTTTTT
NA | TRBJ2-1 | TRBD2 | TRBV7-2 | CASSLASGRGSNEQFF | TGTGCCAGCAGCTTAGCCAGCGGGAGAGGTTCCAATGAGCAGTTCTTC
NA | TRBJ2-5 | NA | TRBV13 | CASSPHLTGRETQYF | TGTGCCAGCAGCCCACACCTTACAGGGCGGGAGACCCAGTACTTC
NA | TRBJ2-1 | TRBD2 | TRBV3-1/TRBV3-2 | CASSPGLDNEQFF | TGTGCCAGCAGCCCGGGACTAGACAATGAGCAGTTCTTC
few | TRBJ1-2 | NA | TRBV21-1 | CASSKDPTGDGYTF | TGTGCCAGCAGCAAGGACCCGACAGGGGATGGCTACACCTTC
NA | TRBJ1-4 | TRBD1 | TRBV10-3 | CAISDADRSNEKLFF | TGTGCCATCAGTGATGCGGACAGGTCTAATGAAAAACTGTTTTTT
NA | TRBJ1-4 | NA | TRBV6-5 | CASSYSLGGAKLFF | TGTGCCAGCAGTTACTCCCTCGGCGGGGCAAAACTGTTTTTT
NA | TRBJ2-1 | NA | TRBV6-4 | CASSKRTTPADEQFF | TGTGCCAGCAGTAAACGGACTACCCCCGCGGATGAGCAGTTCTTC
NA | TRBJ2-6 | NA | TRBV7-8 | CASRRASGANVLTF | TGTGCCAGCAGGAGAGCCTCTGGGGCCAACGTCCTGACTTTC
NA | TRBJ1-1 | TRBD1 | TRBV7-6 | CASSTYRGRGTEAFF | TGTGCCAGCAGCACCTACAGGGGGCGGGGCACTGAAGCTTTCTTT
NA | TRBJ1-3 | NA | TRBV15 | CATRNRELRGNTIYF | TGTGCCACCAGGAACAGGGAATTGAGGGGAAACACCATATATTTT
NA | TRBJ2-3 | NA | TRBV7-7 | CASSSGTPGTDTQYF | TGTGCTAGCAGCTCCGGGACTCCCGGCACAGATACGCAGTATTTT
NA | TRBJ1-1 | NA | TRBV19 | CASSPLEGRAFF | TGTGCCAGTTCTCCCCTGGAGGGACGAGCTTTCTTT
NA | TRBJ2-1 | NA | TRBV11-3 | CASSSLSGAGHEQFF | TGTGCCAGCAGCTCATTATCAGGGGCTGGGCATGAGCAGTTCTTC
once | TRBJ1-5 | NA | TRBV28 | CASSIGGLRSNQPQHF | TGTGCCAGCAGTATAGGCGGGTTGAGAAGCAATCAGCCCCAGCATTTT
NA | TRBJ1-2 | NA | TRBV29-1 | CSVEQDGYTF | TGCAGCGTTGAACAGGATGGCTACACCTTC
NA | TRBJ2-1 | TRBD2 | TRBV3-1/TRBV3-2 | CASSHRSGSADNEQFF | TGTGCCAGCAGCCACCGTAGCGGGAGTGCCGACAATGAGCAGTTCTTC
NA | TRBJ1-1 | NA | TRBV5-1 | CASSLTSTANTEAFF | TGCGCCAGCAGCCTGACCTCGACAGCGAACACTGAAGCTTTCTTT
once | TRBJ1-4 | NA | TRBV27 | CASSTGRTNEKLFF | TGTGCCAGCAGTACCGGGAGGACTAATGAAAAACTGTTTTTT
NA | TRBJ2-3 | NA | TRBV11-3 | CASKSKGGGASTDTQYF | TGTGCCAGCAAAAGTAAGGGAGGAGGGGCAAGCACAGATACGCAGTATTTT
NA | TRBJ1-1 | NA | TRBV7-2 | CASSFWGPGGDEAFF | TGTGCCAGCAGCTTTTGGGGCCCCGGGGGAGATGAAGCTTTCTTT
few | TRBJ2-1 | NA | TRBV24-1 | CATSDWRVPHNEQFF | TGTGCCACCAGTGATTGGCGGGTTCCGCACAATGAGCAGTTCTTC
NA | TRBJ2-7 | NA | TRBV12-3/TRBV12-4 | CASSPPQVYEQYF | TGTGCCAGCAGTCCTCCACAGGTCTACGAGCAGTACTTC
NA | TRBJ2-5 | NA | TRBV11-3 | CASSLGRGGQETQYF | TGTGCCAGCAGCTTAGGAAGGGGGGGCCAAGAGACCCAGTACTTC
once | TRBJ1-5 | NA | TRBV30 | CAWSVRTLTSNQPQHF | TGTGCCTGGAGTGTAAGGACTCTGACCAGCAATCAGCCCCAGCATTTT
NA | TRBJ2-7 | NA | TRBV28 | CASSFQGGYEQYF | TGTGCCAGCAGTTTTCAGGGAGGCTACGAGCAGTACTTC
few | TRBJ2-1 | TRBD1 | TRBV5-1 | CASSSQGGEFNEQFF | TGCGCCAGCAGCTCACAGGGGGGAGAGTTCAATGAGCAGTTCTTC
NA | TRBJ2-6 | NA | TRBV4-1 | CASSQVSSGANVLTF | TGCGCCAGCAGCCAAGTTAGCTCTGGGGCCAACGTCCTGACTTTC
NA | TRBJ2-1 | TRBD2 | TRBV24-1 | CATGSGGGEQFF | TGTGCCACAGGTAGCGGGGGAGGTGAGCAGTTCTTC
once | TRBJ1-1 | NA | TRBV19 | CASSFWGKGVNTEAFF | TGTGCCAGTAGTTTTTGGGGAAAGGGGGTGAACACTGAAGCTTTCTTT
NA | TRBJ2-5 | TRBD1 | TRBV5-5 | CASSSGLGTGWQETQYF | TGTGCCAGCAGCTCGGGACTTGGGACAGGGTGGCAAGAGACCCAGTACTTC
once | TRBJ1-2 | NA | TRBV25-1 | CASSVARAGYTF | TGTGCCAGCAGTGTCGCCAGGGCTGGCTACACCTTC
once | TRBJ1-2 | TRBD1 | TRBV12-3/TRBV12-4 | CASSLRQGGYTF | TGTGCCAGCAGTTTGAGACAGGGTGGCTACACCTTC
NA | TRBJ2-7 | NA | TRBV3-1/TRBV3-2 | CASSQPLGRDYEQYF | TGTGCCAGCAGCCAACCTCTGGGTCGGGACTACGAGCAGTACTTC